One sample yielded the 21 T cell receptor beta chains listed below, sequenced in a study of T cells in tuberculosis. TCRdb keeps only in-frame clones here, not all; method: immunoSEQ multiplex PCR. The table records about 49,000 clones, 90% to 95% of them present only once. As to time point: new active TB diagnosis, blood taken before or within 7 days of starting treatment. The sample was PBMCs, taken at tuberculosis diagnosis. The receptors shown here come from an adult with tuberculosis.

With respect to this clone: Mismatch with germline at one junction end may stem from a read error. The V call is TRBV30, the J call TRBJ1-1; D may be TRBD1 (5 bases). CDR1 is GTSNPN, CDR2 SVGIG, per germline (reference sequence). The CDR3 spans 14 residues. For the CDR3, the DNA is TGTGCCTGGAGTGTTCCCAGGGTGAAGACTGAAGCTTTCTTT. The encoded protein is CAWSVPRVKTEAFF. The full variable domain, its missing parts supplied by reference TRBV30 and TRBJ1-1, is SQTIHQWPATLVQPVGSPLSLECTVEGTSNPNLYWYRQAAGRGLQLLFYSVGIGQISSEVPQNLSASRPQDRQFILSSKKLLLSDSGFYLCAWSVPRVKTEAFFGQGTRLTVV.

The gene calls are TRBV18 and TRBJ1-1; D is undetermined. CDR1 KGHSH and CDR2 LQKENI come from the germline V gene. This CDR3 comprises 15 residues. Trimming pared 0 bases from V and 1 base from J, leaving 9 bases between. CDR3 protein: CASSPPAGSNTEAFF. The CDR3 coding sequence is TGTGCCAGCTCACCACCGGCGGGCTCGAACACTGAAGCTTTCTTT.

On this clone itself: This specimen includes other DNA sequences encoding the same CDR3. This chain joins TRBV6-5 and TRBJ1-5, with 8 positions matching TRBD1. Germline V lookup: CDR1 MNHEY, CDR2 SVGAGI. CDR3 length equals 15 residues. V lost 6 bases to trimming and J lost 1 base; unmatched junction nucleotides: 5. In DNA form, the CDR3 reads TGTGCCAGCAGCCCCGACAGGGGAAGCAATCAGCCCCAGCATTTT. It translates to CASSPDRGSNQPQHF.

The chain has TRBV28 and TRBJ1-3; 9 bases agree with TRBD1. Germline-derived CDR1 and CDR2 are MDHEN and SYDVKM. Unmatched junction bases numbered 11, after V lost 5 bases and J lost 0 bases. This CDR3 is 18 amino acids long. The CDR3 loop reads CASSASGQGWGSGNTIYF. In DNA form, the CDR3 reads TGTGCCAGCAGTGCCTCGGGACAGGGATGGGGCTCTGGAAACACCATATATTTT.

The CDR3 loop is CAISEAKRAPGELFF. The DNA for the CDR3 is TGTGCCATCAGTGAGGCGAAGCGGGCCCCCGGGGAGCTGTTTTTT. The rearrangement joins TRBV10-3 to TRBJ2-2; D is perhaps TRBD2 (6 bases). Germline values: CDR1 ENHRY, CDR2 SYGVKD. The CDR3 has 15 residues. The V and J ends lost 2 bases and 6 bases respectively, with 13 bases between them.

The V call is TRBV5-1, the J call TRBJ2-1, with 13 bases aligning to TRBD2. V lost 3 bases and J lost 10; bases outside the gene matches: 4. The CDR3 length is 14 residues. CDR1 and CDR2 from the germline V gene are SGHRS and YFSETQ. The CDR3 spells CASSWTSGSGEQFF. The CDR3 region has the DNA TGCGCCAGCAGCTGGACTAGCGGGAGTGGGGAGCAGTTCTTC. Drawing the rest from reference TRBV5-1 and TRBJ2-1, the complete variable domain is KAGVTQTPRYLIKTRGQQVTLSCSPISGHRSVSWYQQTPGQGLQFLFEYFSETQRNKGNFPGRFSGRQFSNSRSEMNVSTLELGDSALYLCASSWTSGSGEQFFGPGTRLTVL.

The chain carries TRBV30 and TRBJ1-2; no clear D. The V end lost 2 bases, the J end lost 8 bases, and 9 bases lay between the germline ends. Germline loops: CDR1 GTSNPN, CDR2 SVGIG (reference sequence). This CDR3 contains 11 residues. This CDR3 reads CAWSFPRGYTF. CDR3 in DNA: TGTGCCTGGAGTTTCCCACGGGGCTACACCTTC.

CDR3 amino acids: CASSVAVDSYNEQFF. The CDR3 DNA is TGTGCCAGCAGCGTAGCCGTTGACAGCTACAATGAGCAGTTCTTC. This sequence joins TRBV9 and TRBJ2-1; the D gene is possibly TRBD1 (5 bases). The germline V and J ends were trimmed by 0 bases and 3 bases, with 10 bases remaining between them. The CDR3 has 15 amino acids. In germline, CDR1 is SGDLS, CDR2 YYNGEE.

The chain has TRBV30 and TRBJ2-6; 8 nucleotides match TRBD1. The CDR3 consists of 19 residues. V was pared by 3 bases and J by 0 bases, with 13 bases of the junction left unmatched. Germline CDR1 is GTSNPN and CDR2 is SVGIG (reference sequence). CDR3 sequence: CAWRGALGDRNSGANVLTF. The CDR3 DNA reads TGTGCCTGGAGGGGCGCTCTGGGGGACAGGAACTCTGGGGCCAACGTCCTGACTTTC.

The chain employs TRBV5-4 and TRBJ1-2; TRBD1 matches at 8 bases. The CDR3 has 14 amino acids. With 3 bases clipped from V and 2 bases from J, the junction kept 3 bases outside the gene matches. Germline CDR1 SGHNT, CDR2 YYREEE (reference sequence). CDR3 DNA: TGTGCCAGCAGCTCCCGACAGGGGAACTATGGCTACACCTTC. Translating it yields CASSSRQGNYGYTF.

CDR3 residues: CASSAQGEQFF. The CDR3 nucleotides read TGTGCCAGCAGCGCTCAGGGTGAGCAGTTCTTC. This chain connects TRBV11-3 to TRBJ2-1; D might be TRBD1 (5 bases). The CDR3 runs 11 residues. V gave up 5 bases and J gave up 9 bases, with 8 bases separating them. Germline loops: CDR1 SGHNT, CDR2 YENEEA.

The gene calls are TRBV7-9 and TRBJ2-7; tentative D call: TRBD1 (6 bases). The CDR3 is made up of 13 amino acids. Germline CDR1 reads SEHNR; CDR2 reads FQNEAQ (reference sequence). Trimming left V 6 bases short and J 3 bases short, with 12 bases between. The CDR3 loop reads CASRGMDSYEQYF. For the CDR3, the DNA is TGTGCCAGCAGAGGTATGGACAGCTACGAGCAGTACTTC.

CDR3 nucleotides: TGTGCCAGCAGCCAGTCGCCGACTAGCGGGACAGAGACCCAGTACTTC. Protein: CASSQSPTSGTETQYF. The chain has TRBV7-9 and TRBJ2-5, with 11 bases matching TRBD2. The CDR3 is made up of 16 amino acids. J was trimmed by 4 bases and V by 5 bases; bases with no gene match: 9. From germline, CDR1 is SEHNR and CDR2 FQNEAQ (reference sequence).

This sequence joins TRBV19 and TRBJ1-5; D is ambiguous. CDR1 and CDR2 (germline): LNHDA, SQIVND (reference sequence). With 2 bases removed from V and 3 bases from J, the gap between germline ends came to 8 bases. CDR3 length: 14 residues. For the CDR3, the DNA is TGTGCCAGTAGTATACCAGGAACCAATCAGCCCCAGCATTTT. Amino acid sequence: CASSIPGTNQPQHF.

This rearrangement joins TRBV5-8 to TRBJ1-1; D is unclear. Germline V lookup: CDR1 SGHTS, CDR2 YDEGEE. CDR3 length: 13 residues. The V gene lost 0 bases and the J gene lost 5 bases, with 8 bases spanning the gap. CDR3 sequence: CASSLDRGTEAFF. For the CDR3, the DNA is TGTGCCAGCAGCTTGGATCGGGGAACTGAAGCTTTCTTT.

In its sample, this clone was seen once. The rearrangement uses TRBV5-1 and TRBJ2-3, with 11 positions matching TRBD2. This CDR3 region has 15 residues. The J segment lost 2 bases and the V segment lost 6 bases, leaving 5 bases of the junction unmatched. The germline gives CDR1 SGHRS, CDR2 YFSETQ. The CDR3 protein is CASTRLAGNTDTQYF. The CDR3 DNA follows: TGCGCCAGCACCCGACTAGCGGGAAACACAGATACGCAGTATTTT.

The V call is TRBV5-4, the J call TRBJ1-6; TRBD1 agrees at 8 bases. V shed 4 bases and J 10 bases; nucleotides not matched to a gene: 13. Germline V gives CDR1 SGHNT, CDR2 YYREEE (reference sequence). The CDR3 spans 16 residues. The CDR3 DNA sequence: TGTGCCAGCAGCACCGTCCCGGGACAGGTTATCTCACCCCTCCACTTT. Its translation: CASSTVPGQVISPLHF.

The CDR3 loop reads CAWSGQGGYNEQFF. CDR3 nucleotide sequence: TGTGCCTGGAGTGGTCAGGGTGGGTACAATGAGCAGTTCTTC. This chain uses TRBV30 with TRBJ2-1, with a weak D call TRBD1 (5 bases). Germline assignment: CDR1 GTSNPN and CDR2 SVGIG (reference sequence). Between the trimmed V and J ends, which lost 1 base and 4 bases, there was a span of 11 bases. This CDR3 contains 14 residues.

The rearrangement links TRBV4-2 to TRBJ2-3; no firm D call. The CDR3 extends over 16 amino acids. Deletions cut 0 bases from V and 1 base from J, with 11 bases between. Germline V lookup: CDR1 LGHNA, CDR2 YNFKEQ. The CDR3 protein is CASSQELRPRTDTQYF. The CDR3 bases are TGTGCCAGCAGCCAAGAATTGCGGCCCCGCACAGATACGCAGTATTTT.

The chain employs TRBV30 and TRBJ1-5, with 7 bases that match TRBD1. Germline-derived CDR1 and CDR2 are GTSNPN and SVGIG (reference sequence). This CDR3 region has 11 residues. With 8 bases clipped from V and 8 bases from J, the junction kept 6 bases outside the gene matches. CDR3 protein: CAREGAEPQHF. The CDR3 nucleotides are TGTGCCCGGGAGGGGGCGGAGCCCCAGCATTTT. The full variable domain, completed using reference TRBV30 and TRBJ1-5, is SQTIHQWPATLVQPVGSPLSLECTVEGTSNPNLYWYRQAAGRGLQLLFYSVGIGQISSEVPQNLSASRPQDRQFILSSKKLLLSDSGFYLCAREGAEPQHFGDGTRLSIL.

This chain uses TRBV27 with TRBJ2-1; 7 bases line up with TRBD1. The V gene end was trimmed by 5 bases and the J gene end by 9 bases; junction bases not matched to a gene: 13. CDR1 is MNHEY and CDR2 is SMNVEV in the germline V gene (reference sequence). This CDR3 comprises 15 residues. The CDR3 loop is CASSRKGAQGSEQFF. CDR3 bases: TGTGCCAGCAGTCGTAAGGGGGCGCAGGGCAGTGAGCAGTTCTTC.